This T cell receptor (beta chain) was documented in a study of T cell responses to AZD1222 COVID-19 vaccine. Study-level findings and limits: Dominant CD4 TCR responses targeted spike regions 160-218 and 743-854. Per reports, nearly half of all spike-specific TCRs target regions that are unmutated in variants.

The CDR3 covers 15 residues. Per germline, CDR1 SNHLY and CDR2 FYNNEI. V shed 2 bases, J shed 2 bases, and the junction held 5 bases outside the gene matches. Remarks on this clone: Antigen: not known.

TCRdb's copy holds only in-frame clones and misses some; the assay was immunoSEQ multiplex PCR. The data contain around 180,000 clones, roughly nine tenths of them seen just once; the ten biggest clones take up around 3%. The rearrangement uses TRBV2 and TRBJ2-7, with 8 bases that match TRBD1. The sample in question was peripheral blood, obtained on day 0 of AZD1222 vaccination. The receptor was derived from an adult in good health. CDR3 sequence reads: CASSEKDRGAYEQYF. The CDR3 coding sequence is TGTGCCAGCAGTGAAAAAGACAGGGGAGCCTACGAGCAGTACTTC.